This TCR beta chain was profiled in a study of identical twins. This clonotype occurred many times. A universal primer site came from template switching; cDNA carried unique molecular identifiers. A single record per CDR3 protein comes from TCRdb applying MiXCR to the 5' RACE reads. Here the sample spans about 240,000 distinct CDR3 sequences, 7.5% being singletons. This CDR3 contains 17 residues. V shed 1 base, J shed 4 bases, and the junction held 10 bases outside the gene matches. Looked up from germline, CDR1 is LNHNV and CDR2 is YYDKDF (reference sequence). This sample also belongs to another study, concerning yellow fever vaccine responses in identical twins.

This sequence joins TRBV15 and TRBJ2-3; 8 nucleotides line up with TRBD2. This clonotype originated in a woman in her late teens or twenties in good health. The sequencing input was CD8+ T cells sorted from blood. The CDR3: CATSRGATGGLADTQYF. The CDR3 nucleotides are TGTGCCACCAGCAGAGGTGCGACGGGAGGGCTGGCAGATACGCAGTATTTT.